This T cell receptor (beta chain) was recorded in a study of blood T cell repertoires in COVID-19. As for the study in general: Nucleic acid was either cDNA or gDNA, and it came from T cells, B-cell-depleted T cells, or PBMCs.

Using immunoSEQ multiplex PCR, the repertoire was profiled, and TCRdb retains in-frame clones only, with some absent. The sample contains approximately 150,000 clones, approximately 80% of which appear only once. V gave up 3 bases and J gave up 4 bases; unmatched junction bases: 9. Germline V lookup: CDR1 LGHNA, CDR2 YSLEER. The CDR3 spans 17 residues. The sequence came from a man between 65 and 80 years old who had recovered from COVID-19. The sample comprised peripheral blood. The V gene is TRBV4-3, the J gene TRBJ2-5, with 12 bases identical to TRBD2. CDR3 region: CASSQGPETSGRETQYF. The CDR3 DNA reads as TGCGCCAGCAGCCAGGGACCTGAGACTAGCGGGAGAGAGACCCAGTACTTC.